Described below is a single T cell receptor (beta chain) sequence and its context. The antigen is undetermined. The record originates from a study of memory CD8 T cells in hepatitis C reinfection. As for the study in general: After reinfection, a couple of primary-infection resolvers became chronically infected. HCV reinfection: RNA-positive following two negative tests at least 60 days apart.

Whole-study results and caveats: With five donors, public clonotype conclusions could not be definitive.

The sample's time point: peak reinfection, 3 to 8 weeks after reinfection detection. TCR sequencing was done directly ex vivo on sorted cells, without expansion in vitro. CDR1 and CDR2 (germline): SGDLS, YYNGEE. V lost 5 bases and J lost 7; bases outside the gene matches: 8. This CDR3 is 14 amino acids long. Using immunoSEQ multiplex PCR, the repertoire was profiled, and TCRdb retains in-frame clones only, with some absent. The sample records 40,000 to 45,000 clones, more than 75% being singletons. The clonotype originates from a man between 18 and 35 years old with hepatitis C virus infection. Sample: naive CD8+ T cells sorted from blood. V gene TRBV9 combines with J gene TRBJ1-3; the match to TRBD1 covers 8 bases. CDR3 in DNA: TGTGCCAGCAGACACAGGGGGGTCGGGAACACCATATATTTT. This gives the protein CASRHRGVGNTIYF.